In its sample, the clone carrying this T cell receptor (beta chain) was seen once. Antigen: not known. The authors distributed each subset's genomic DNA evenly over several immunoSEQ plates. Around 30,000 T cell genomes, or 200 ng DNA, went into the sorted-subset replicate PCRs. Sequencing was performed with immunoSEQ multiplex PCR; in TCRdb, only in-frame clones are kept and a portion is missing. The sample yields 1.4 million to 1.5 million clones, approximately 96% seen once. The data originate from a study of shared clonotypes between healthy human individuals. Study-level findings and limits: Sequencing depth was a factor that was expected to affect clonotype sharing among donors.

CDR3 size: 14 residues. V lost 7 bases, J lost 2 bases, and 13 bases lay in between. Germline V CDR1 and CDR2: SEHNR, FQNEAQ (reference sequence). The V gene is TRBV7-9, the J gene TRBJ2-3; D ambiguous. Sequencing was performed on naive CD4+ T cells sorted from blood. Subset denoted: CD45RA+ positively selected. This receptor was identified in a man aged 30 to 39 in good health. In DNA form, the CDR3 reads TGTGCCAGCACCCTCGGCGGTGACACAGATACGCAGTATTTT. It translates to CASTLGGDTDTQYF.